A selection of T cell receptor beta chains follows, all from one sample in a study of T cells in Graves' hyperthyroidism and ophthalmopathy. TCRdb processed the multiplex PCR reads anew with MiXCR; each CDR3 protein has one entry. The top ten clones hold 50% of a sample with approximately 210,000 distinct CDR3 sequences, about 15% of them seen once. Sequenced input: blood. The origin of the receptors is a man between 45 and 60 years old with Graves' hyperthyroidism. CDR3s include the opening cysteine and the closing phenylalanine or tryptophan. D genes are given only for firm matches. Size values are once, few and many counts, or a class for expanded clones, and some rows have none.

d_call	clone_size	v_call	j_call	cdr3_aa	cdr3_nt
TRBD2	-	TRBV4-3	TRBJ2-3	CASSPGSGRGIDTQYF	TGCGCCAGCAGCCCGGGGAGCGGGAGAGGTATAGATACGCAGTATTTT
TRBD2	few	TRBV14	TRBJ2-3	CASSRGLAEITSTDTQYF	TGTGCCAGCAGCCGGGGACTAGCGGAGATAACTAGCACAGATACGCAGTATTTT
-	many	TRBV28	TRBJ2-7	CASSFEAYEQYF	TGTGCCAGCAGTTTTGAAGCATACGAGCAGTACTTC
-	few	TRBV12-3/TRBV12-4	TRBJ1-3	CASSLAGFGNTIYF	TGTGCCAGCAGTTTGGCGGGGTTCGGAAACACCATATATTTT
-	many	TRBV20-1	TRBJ2-5	CSASGDRGTQYF	TGCAGTGCTTCCGGGGATAGAGGGACCCAGTACTTC
-	many	TRBV20-1	TRBJ2-2	CSALTGGNTGELFF	TGCAGTGCACTGACAGGCGGAAACACCGGGGAGCTGTTTTTT
TRBD1	many	TRBV18	TRBJ1-5	CASSEGTGRYQPQHF	TGTGCCAGCTCAGAAGGGACAGGGCGTTATCAGCCCCAGCATTTT
-	-	TRBV9	TRBJ2-3	CASSVGGLASASTQYF	TGTGCCAGCAGCGTAGGAGGATTGGCTTCCGCCTCTACGCAGTATTTT
-	many	TRBV3-1	TRBJ2-7	CASSQAGGAYEQYF	TGTGCCAGCAGCCAAGCCGGAGGAGCCTACGAGCAGTACTTC
-	many	TRBV5-1	TRBJ1-1	CASSLAGGVNTEAFF	TGCGCCAGCAGCTTGGCCGGGGGAGTGAACACTGAAGCTTTCTTT
TRBD1	-	TRBV29-1	TRBJ2-4	CSASGGRGSLAKNIQYF	TGCAGCGCCTCAGGGGGCCGAGGATCATTAGCCAAAAACATTCAGTACTTC
-	-	TRBV18	TRBJ2-1	CASSEDRGNVGQFF	TGTGCCAGCTCAGAGGATAGGGGTAACGTCGGGCAGTTCTTC
-	few	TRBV5-1	TRBJ1-1	CASSLVLGEAEAFF	TGCGCCAGCAGCTTGGTTTTGGGGGAAGCTGAAGCTTTCTTT
-	few	TRBV20-1	TRBJ1-3	CSALSGQSSGNTIYF	TGCAGTGCTTTGTCCGGGCAGTCATCTGGAAACACCATATATTTT
TRBD2	many	TRBV9	TRBJ2-1	CASSVGSGSYEQFF	TGTGCCAGCAGCGTCGGAAGCGGGAGCTATGAGCAGTTCTTC
-	few	TRBV5-1	TRBJ1-4	CASSLSGTNEKLFF	TGCGCCAGCAGCTTGTCGGGGACTAATGAAAAACTGTTTTTT
TRBD2	few	TRBV7-2	TRBJ2-2	CASSLWTSTTGELFF	TGTGCCAGCAGCTTATGGACTAGCACGACCGGGGAGCTGTTTTTT
-	-	TRBV7-3	TRBJ2-3	CASSPFHETDTQYF	TGTGCCAGCAGCCCCTTCCACGAGACAGATACGCAGTATTTT
-	-	TRBV20-1	TRBJ1-5	CSALISTGSNQPQHF	TGCAGTGCTCTCATCTCGACCGGTAGCAATCAGCCCCAGCATTTT
TRBD1	many	TRBV7-2	TRBJ1-2	CASSSDRGDYGYTF	TGTGCCAGCAGCTCCGACAGGGGAGACTATGGCTACACCTTC
-	many	TRBV7-9	TRBJ2-5	CASSSRTNRAQGTQYF	TGTGCCAGCAGCTCCAGGACCAACAGGGCCCAAGGGACCCAGTACTTC
-	-	TRBV6-2/TRBV6-3	TRBJ1-2	CASSQEDYGYTF	TGTGCCAGCAGCCAGGAGGACTATGGCTACACCTTC
-	many	TRBV3-2	TRBJ2-7	CASSLLVHEQYF	TGTGCCAGCAGTCTCCTTGTACACGAGCAGTACTTC
-	many	TRBV28	TRBJ2-4	CASSFRRLAKNIQYF	TGTGCCAGCAGTTTCCGAAGGCTAGCCAAAAACATTCAGTACTTC
-	many	TRBV29-1	TRBJ2-7	CSVRRGQNYEQYF	TGCAGCGTGCGACGTGGACAGAACTACGAGCAGTACTTC
TRBD1	few	TRBV5-1	TRBJ2-7	CASSSGGYNYEQYF	TGCGCCAGCAGCTCAGGGGGTTATAACTACGAGCAGTACTTC
-	many	TRBV7-9	TRBJ2-1	CASSFGTGGINEQFF	TGTGCCAGCAGCTTCGGGACTGGGGGGATCAATGAGCAGTTCTTC
-	-	TRBV29-1	TRBJ2-7	CSVGVGRPVYEQYF	TGCAGCGTTGGGGTTGGGAGGCCAGTCTACGAGCAGTACTTC
TRBD1	-	TRBV5-1	TRBJ1-5	CASSATGGGQPQHF	TGCGCCAGCAGCGCTACAGGGGGCGGTCAGCCCCAGCATTTT
-	-	TRBV6-9	TRBJ2-1	CASSFLTGEQFF	TGTGCCAGCAGTTTCCTAACGGGTGAGCAGTTCTTC
-	-	TRBV7-6	TRBJ1-2	CASSPNGARDGYTF	TGTGCCAGCAGCCCAAATGGGGCGAGGGATGGCTACACCTTC
-	few	TRBV20-1	TRBJ2-3	CSARVGGFSSTDTQYF	TGCAGTGCTAGAGTGGGGGGTTTTAGTAGCACAGATACGCAGTATTTT
TRBD2	many	TRBV12-5	TRBJ2-7	CASGFNRATSGRRSYEQYF	TGTGCTAGTGGTTTCAACAGGGCGACTAGCGGGAGGCGCTCTTACGAGCAGTACTTC
-	few	TRBV5-1	TRBJ1-2	CASSLARDDAGYTF	TGCGCCAGCAGCTTGGCTAGGGACGATGCGGGCTACACCTTC
-	-	TRBV12-5	TRBJ2-3	CASGLGSGDTQYF	TGTGCTAGTGGACTCGGATCTGGAGATACGCAGTATTTT
TRBD1	many	TRBV7-2	TRBJ2-7	CASSTKGQGSYEQYF	TGTGCCAGCAGCACCAAGGGACAGGGGTCCTACGAGCAGTACTTC
TRBD2	few	TRBV20-1	TRBJ2-3	CSASGLAGGPDTQYF	TGCAGTGCTAGCGGCCTCGCGGGAGGGCCAGATACGCAGTATTTT
TRBD1	-	TRBV5-1	TRBJ1-3	CASRNTGTGGNTIYF	TGCGCCAGCCGAAACACCGGGACAGGAGGAAACACCATATATTTT
TRBD2	once	TRBV11-2	TRBJ2-1	CASSREGNEQFF	TGTGCCAGCAGCCGGGAGGGCAATGAGCAGTTCTTC
-	many	TRBV28	TRBJ2-7	CASTSLVFGYEQYF	TGTGCCAGCACATCACTTGTTTTCGGCTACGAGCAGTACTTC
TRBD2	-	TRBV7-3	TRBJ2-1	CASSPMRLAGAHEQFF	TGTGCCAGCAGCCCGATGCGACTAGCGGGAGCTCATGAGCAGTTCTTC
-	many	TRBV3-1	TRBJ2-7	CASSQTPSNYEQYF	TGTGCCAGCAGCCAAACTCCTAGCAATTACGAGCAGTACTTC
TRBD2	few	TRBV29-1	TRBJ2-4	CSAKGGDKNIQYF	TGCAGCGCAAAGGGAGGGGACAAAAACATTCAGTACTTC
TRBD2	many	TRBV11-2	TRBJ2-7	CASRTTGTSVSYEQYF	TGTGCCAGCAGAACAACCGGGACTAGCGTATCCTACGAGCAGTACTTC
-	many	TRBV20-1	TRBJ2-5	CSASPQETQYF	TGCAGTGCTAGTCCCCAAGAGACCCAGTACTTC
-	many	TRBV28	TRBJ2-7	CADLSNLEYEQYF	TGTGCCGACTTGAGTAACTTGGAGTACGAGCAGTACTTC
-	-	TRBV10-2	TRBJ1-2	CASSEPSANYGYTF	TGCGCCAGCAGTGAACCTTCCGCTAACTATGGCTACACCTTC
TRBD2	once	TRBV7-2	TRBJ2-2	CASSPVRVSGRIGELFF	TGTGCCAGCAGCCCAGTCCGGGTTAGCGGGAGGATCGGGGAGCTGTTTTTT
-	-	TRBV18	TRBJ2-1	CASSPGQSVNEQFF	TGTGCCAGCTCACCGGGGCAGTCGGTAAATGAGCAGTTCTTC
TRBD2	-	TRBV4-2	TRBJ2-7	CASSQDSGLADLYEQYF	TGTGCCAGCAGCCAAGATAGCGGACTAGCGGACCTCTACGAGCAGTACTTC
TRBD2	many	TRBV30	TRBJ2-5	CAWSPLAGGVETQYF	TGTGCCTGGAGTCCACTAGCGGGAGGAGTGGAGACCCAGTACTTC